The 2 T cell receptor beta chains below come from one sample, sequenced in a study of T cell responses to AZD1222 COVID-19 vaccine (dated by TCRdb to the early 2020s). The sample's time point label, decoded: about 28 days (+/-7) after the second vaccine dose. Library creation used the immunoSEQ multiplex PCR assay. TCRdb provides this immuneACCESS table in a form limited to in-frame rearrangements. Some clones are lacking; in checked studies, under half of them reflect an unresolved V gene, and why the rest are absent is not known. The sample table shows under 150,000 clones, and roughly 92% are seen once. Around 1.5% of the sample is held by the ten biggest clonotypes. The specimen was peripheral blood, collected 28 days after the second AZD1222 dose. The receptors derive from an adult who received the AZD1222 COVID-19 vaccine.

The chain has TRBV5-6 and TRBJ1-4; D is ambiguous. Germline-derived CDR1 and CDR2 are SGHDT and YYEEEE. The CDR3 runs 14 residues. Trimming stripped 2 bases from V and 6 bases from J, with 11 bases between. The CDR3 region is CASSLGGPDEKLFF. CDR3 coding DNA: TGTGCCAGCAGCTTAGGAGGGCCGGATGAAAAACTGTTTTTT.

This rearrangement joins TRBV5-1 to TRBJ2-5, with D tentatively TRBD1 (6 bases). Per germline, CDR1 SGHRS and CDR2 YFSETQ. CDR3 length equals 14 residues. The V gene lost 3 bases and the J gene lost 5 bases, with 14 bases spanning the gap. The CDR3 is CASSSGTHSETQYF. The CDR3 DNA reads as TGCGCCAGCAGCTCCGGGACACATTCGGAGACCCAGTACTTC. The full variable domain, completed using reference TRBV5-1 and TRBJ2-5, is KAGVTQTPRYLIKTRGQQVTLSCSPISGHRSVSWYQQTPGQGLQFLFEYFSETQRNKGNFPGRFSGRQFSNSRSEMNVSTLELGDSALYLCASSSGTHSETQYFGPGTRLLVL.